This TCR beta chain is from a study of cytomegalovirus exposure and HLA in healthy donors. The primer mix had 60 Vbeta and 13 Jbeta primers. TCRdb keeps only in-frame clones here, not all; method: immunoSEQ multiplex PCR. The profile shows under 150,000 clones, roughly four fifths of them singletons. Study outcomes and limitations: A list of 164 TCR beta chains associated with cytomegalovirus was given. Rare sequences made up most TCRs, while some public TCRs were found in many donors. Sequencing artifact likely explains a cluster of highly shared sequence variants.

About this clone: Antigen unknown.

The ends lost 10 bases at V and 4 bases at J; junction bases unmatched: 4. The CDR3 sequence is 12 residues long. Germline CDR1 MNHNY, CDR2 SVGAGI (reference sequence). The chain employs TRBV6-6 and TRBJ2-5; 9 bases align to TRBD2. Sequencing used PBMCs. The receptor comes from an older woman in good health and CMV-seronegative. CDR3 sequence: CATRSGGETQYF. In DNA form, the CDR3 reads TGTGCCACCCGTAGCGGGGGAGAGACCCAGTACTTC.